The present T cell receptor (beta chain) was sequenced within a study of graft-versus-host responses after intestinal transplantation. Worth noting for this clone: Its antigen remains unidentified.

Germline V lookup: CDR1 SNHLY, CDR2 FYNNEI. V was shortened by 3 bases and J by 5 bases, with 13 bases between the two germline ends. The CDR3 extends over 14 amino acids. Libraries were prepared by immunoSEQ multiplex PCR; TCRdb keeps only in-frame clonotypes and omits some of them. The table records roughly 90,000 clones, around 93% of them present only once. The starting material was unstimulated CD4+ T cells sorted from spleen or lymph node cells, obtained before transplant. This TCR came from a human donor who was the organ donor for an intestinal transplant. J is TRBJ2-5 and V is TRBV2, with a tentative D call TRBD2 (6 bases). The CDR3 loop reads CASSDSPGRETQYF. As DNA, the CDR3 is TGTGCCAGCAGTGATAGCCCGGGGAGGGAGACCCAGTACTTC. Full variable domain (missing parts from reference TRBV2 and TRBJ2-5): EPEVTQTPSHQVTQMGQEVILRCVPISNHLYFYWYRQILGQKVEFLVSFYNNEISEKSEIFDDQFSVERPDGSNFTLKIRSTKLEDSAMYFCASSDSPGRETQYFGPGTRLLVL.